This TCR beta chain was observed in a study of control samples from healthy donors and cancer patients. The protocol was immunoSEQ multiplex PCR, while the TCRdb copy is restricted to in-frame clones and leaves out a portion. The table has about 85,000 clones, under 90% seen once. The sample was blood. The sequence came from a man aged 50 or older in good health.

CDR3 amino acids: CASSLGGTTDTQYF. CDR3 DNA sequence: TGTGCCAGCAGTTTGGGGGGAACGACAGATACGCAGTATTTT. The chain carries TRBV27 and TRBJ2-3; the D gene is possibly TRBD2 (6 bases). This CDR3 region has 14 residues. Germline CDR1 and CDR2: MNHEY and SMNVEV (reference sequence). V was cut by 3 bases and J by 3 bases, with 10 bases left in between.